This is a list of T cell receptor beta chains from one sample in a study of CD8 T cells in ankylosing spondylitis. MiXCR, applied by TCRdb to the 5' RACE reads, yields one record per CDR3 protein. Among 500,000 to 550,000 distinct CDR3 sequences, approximately 11% were seen once, and the ten largest hold almost 7%. The sequenced sample consisted of blood, either unsorted or a sorted T cell fraction (not recorded which). The receptors were gathered from a male donor with ankylosing spondylitis. CDR3s include the opening cysteine and the closing phenylalanine or tryptophan. The D gene is left open where the match is weak. Size is stated for part of the rows, as once, few or many counts, or as a class when the clone is expanded.

abundance: NA
j_gene: TRBJ1-1
d_gene: TRBD1
v_gene: TRBV11-2
CDR3nt: TGTGCCAGCAGCTTAGGAGCAGGGGGAGGAACTGAAGCTTTCTTT
CDR3aa: CASSLGAGGGTEAFF

abundance: NA
j_gene: TRBJ2-7
d_gene: NA
v_gene: TRBV7-2
CDR3nt: TGTGCCAGCAGCGCTACACCGGTAGGCGAGCAGTACTTC
CDR3aa: CASSATPVGEQYF

abundance: NA
j_gene: TRBJ1-5
d_gene: NA
v_gene: TRBV2
CDR3nt: TGTGCCAGCAGAATTGAGGGGAATCAGCCCCAGCATTTT
CDR3aa: CASRIEGNQPQHF

abundance: many
j_gene: TRBJ2-1
d_gene: NA
v_gene: TRBV5-1
CDR3nt: TGCGCCAGCAGCCTATTTCCCGGCAATGAGCAGTTCTTC
CDR3aa: CASSLFPGNEQFF

abundance: many
j_gene: TRBJ1-5
d_gene: NA
v_gene: TRBV24-1
CDR3nt: TGTGCCACCCCCGCGGGGAAGGGCAATCAGCCCCAGCATTTT
CDR3aa: CATPAGKGNQPQHF

abundance: NA
j_gene: TRBJ2-7
d_gene: NA
v_gene: TRBV7-9
CDR3nt: TGTGCCAGCAGCTTAGAGCGGAGCTCCTACGAGCAGTACTTC
CDR3aa: CASSLERSSYEQYF

abundance: few
j_gene: TRBJ2-7
d_gene: TRBD2
v_gene: TRBV5-1
CDR3nt: TGCGCCAGCAGCCCGTCGGGAGGGATCCACGAGCAGTACTTC
CDR3aa: CASSPSGGIHEQYF

abundance: few
j_gene: TRBJ1-1
d_gene: NA
v_gene: TRBV7-2
CDR3nt: TGTGCCAGCAGCTTAGCCTCACGGGCTGAAGCTTTCTTT
CDR3aa: CASSLASRAEAFF

abundance: few
j_gene: TRBJ2-3
d_gene: NA
v_gene: TRBV7-2
CDR3nt: TGTGCCAGCAGCCTGGATGGGCAGGCCACAGATACGCAGTATTTT
CDR3aa: CASSLDGQATDTQYF

abundance: NA
j_gene: TRBJ1-4
d_gene: TRBD1
v_gene: TRBV7-2
CDR3nt: TGTGCCAGCAGCACCCGGGACAGGGGTGGGGAGGAAAAACTGTTTTTT
CDR3aa: CASSTRDRGGEEKLFF

abundance: NA
j_gene: TRBJ2-2
d_gene: TRBD2
v_gene: TRBV10-2
CDR3nt: TGCGCCAGTAGGGCGGGAGGAGTGGCCGGGGAGCTGTTTTTT
CDR3aa: CASRAGGVAGELFF

abundance: NA
j_gene: TRBJ2-2
d_gene: NA
v_gene: TRBV11-3
CDR3nt: TGTGCCAGCAGCTTAGGACCAGTGAACACCGGGGAGCTGTTTTTT
CDR3aa: CASSLGPVNTGELFF

abundance: few
j_gene: TRBJ2-5
d_gene: NA
v_gene: TRBV5-1
CDR3nt: TGCGCCAGCCACCAACAAGAGACCCAGTACTTC
CDR3aa: CASHQQETQYF

abundance: NA
j_gene: TRBJ2-2
d_gene: NA
v_gene: TRBV2
CDR3nt: TGTGCCAGCCGAGACTACACCGGGGAGCTGTTTTTT
CDR3aa: CASRDYTGELFF

abundance: few
j_gene: TRBJ2-2
d_gene: TRBD2
v_gene: TRBV12-3/TRBV12-4
CDR3nt: TGTGCCAGCAGTTTTCGAGCGGGAATCGGGGAGCTGTTTTTT
CDR3aa: CASSFRAGIGELFF

abundance: few
j_gene: TRBJ2-7
d_gene: TRBD2
v_gene: TRBV4-2
CDR3nt: TGTGCCAGCAGCCCGATGGGAGCGGGAGACTACGAGCAGTACTTC
CDR3aa: CASSPMGAGDYEQYF

abundance: few
j_gene: TRBJ2-7
d_gene: TRBD2
v_gene: TRBV7-9
CDR3nt: TGTGCCAGCGCAAGCCTAGCGGGGCTCTACGAGCAGTACTTC
CDR3aa: CASASLAGLYEQYF

abundance: NA
j_gene: TRBJ1-2
d_gene: NA
v_gene: TRBV2
CDR3nt: TGTGCCAGCAGGGACGGGACACCATATGGCTACACCTTC
CDR3aa: CASRDGTPYGYTF

abundance: few
j_gene: TRBJ2-5
d_gene: NA
v_gene: TRBV7-9
CDR3nt: TGTGCCAGCAGCCCACCTGGGATCCTCCAAGAGACCCAGTACTTC
CDR3aa: CASSPPGILQETQYF

abundance: NA
j_gene: TRBJ2-1
d_gene: NA
v_gene: TRBV5-1
CDR3nt: TGCGCCAGCAGCACGGGACCCACGAGCTCCTACAATGAGCAGTTCTTC
CDR3aa: CASSTGPTSSYNEQFF

abundance: NA
j_gene: TRBJ2-5
d_gene: TRBD2
v_gene: TRBV29-1
CDR3nt: TGCAGCGTCCGGACTAGCGGGGACCAAGAGACCCAGTACTTC
CDR3aa: CSVRTSGDQETQYF

abundance: few
j_gene: TRBJ1-5
d_gene: NA
v_gene: TRBV12-3/TRBV12-4
CDR3nt: TGTGCCAGCACCACCTCCTCTTGGGGGCGCGGCAATCAGCCCCAGCATTTT
CDR3aa: CASTTSSWGRGNQPQHF

abundance: many
j_gene: TRBJ2-2
d_gene: NA
v_gene: TRBV5-1
CDR3nt: TGCGCCAGCAGCCCCGTCACCGGGGAGCTGTTTTTT
CDR3aa: CASSPVTGELFF

abundance: few
j_gene: TRBJ2-2
d_gene: NA
v_gene: TRBV9
CDR3nt: TGTGCCAGCAGCGTTCAGGATCAAGATGGGGAGCTGTTTTTT
CDR3aa: CASSVQDQDGELFF

abundance: NA
j_gene: TRBJ2-7
d_gene: NA
v_gene: TRBV5-1
CDR3nt: TGCGCCAGCAGCTTGGACAGGGGAGGCTACGAGCAGTACTTC
CDR3aa: CASSLDRGGYEQYF

abundance: NA
j_gene: TRBJ1-3
d_gene: NA
v_gene: TRBV5-1
CDR3nt: TGCGCCAGCAGCTTCGCAGGAACCTCTGGAAACACCATATATTTT
CDR3aa: CASSFAGTSGNTIYF

abundance: few
j_gene: TRBJ1-1
d_gene: NA
v_gene: TRBV5-6
CDR3nt: TGTGCCAGCAGCTTGGAATTGGGGGTTACTGAAGCTTTCTTT
CDR3aa: CASSLELGVTEAFF

abundance: NA
j_gene: TRBJ2-7
d_gene: TRBD2
v_gene: TRBV7-9
CDR3nt: TGTGCCAGCAGCTTGGGACTAGCGGATAACGAGCAGTACTTC
CDR3aa: CASSLGLADNEQYF

abundance: many
j_gene: TRBJ2-7
d_gene: NA
v_gene: TRBV7-9
CDR3nt: TGTGCCAGCAGCAGGGACAAAGCCTACGAGCAGTACTTC
CDR3aa: CASSRDKAYEQYF

abundance: many
j_gene: TRBJ2-1
d_gene: NA
v_gene: TRBV4-2
CDR3nt: TGTGCCAGCAGCCAAGAGCCGTTCGGCAATGAGCAGTTCTTC
CDR3aa: CASSQEPFGNEQFF

abundance: few
j_gene: TRBJ2-3
d_gene: NA
v_gene: TRBV5-1
CDR3nt: TGCGCCAGCAGCTTGGAACTAGCTTTAGTAAATACGCAGTATTTT
CDR3aa: CASSLELALVNTQYF

abundance: NA
j_gene: TRBJ1-1
d_gene: NA
v_gene: TRBV28
CDR3nt: TGTGCCAGCAGACCGGGGCCTTTGGGTGAAGCTTTCTTT
CDR3aa: CASRPGPLGEAFF

abundance: many
j_gene: TRBJ2-2
d_gene: TRBD1
v_gene: TRBV12-3/TRBV12-4
CDR3nt: TGTGCCAGCAGTTCTGGGACAGGGCCCGGGGAGCTGTTTTTT
CDR3aa: CASSSGTGPGELFF

abundance: NA
j_gene: TRBJ2-3
d_gene: TRBD2
v_gene: TRBV3-1
CDR3nt: TGTGCCAGCAGCCATCGCAGCGGGAGGACAGATACGCAGTATTTT
CDR3aa: CASSHRSGRTDTQYF

abundance: NA
j_gene: TRBJ2-2
d_gene: NA
v_gene: TRBV11-3
CDR3nt: TGTGCCAGCAGCCTCCTCAACTTGGACGCCGGGGAGCTGTTTTTT
CDR3aa: CASSLLNLDAGELFF

abundance: few
j_gene: TRBJ2-2
d_gene: TRBD2
v_gene: TRBV5-1
CDR3nt: TGCGCCAGCAGCTTGGCAAGCGGGAGCTTCCAACTTGAGCTGTTTTTT
CDR3aa: CASSLASGSFQLELFF

abundance: NA
j_gene: TRBJ2-3
d_gene: NA
v_gene: TRBV10-1
CDR3nt: TGCGCCAGCAGTGACCCTGTAGAAGATACGCAGTATTTT
CDR3aa: CASSDPVEDTQYF

abundance: few
j_gene: TRBJ2-2
d_gene: TRBD1
v_gene: TRBV5-6
CDR3nt: TGTGCCAGCAGCTTGGCAGGGGGCGGCACCGGGGAGCTGTTTTTT
CDR3aa: CASSLAGGGTGELFF

abundance: NA
j_gene: TRBJ2-2
d_gene: NA
v_gene: TRBV4-2
CDR3nt: TGTGCCAGCAGCCAAGACGGAGGGGCGTTCACCGGGGAGCTGTTTTTT
CDR3aa: CASSQDGGAFTGELFF

abundance: few
j_gene: TRBJ2-1
d_gene: TRBD2
v_gene: TRBV15
CDR3nt: TGTGCCACCAGCAGAGATCGGGCTAGCGGGAGGAATGAGCAGTTCTTC
CDR3aa: CATSRDRASGRNEQFF

abundance: NA
j_gene: TRBJ2-1
d_gene: NA
v_gene: TRBV20-1
CDR3nt: TGCAGTGCTAGAGATTCACCCAGTAGTGAGCAGTTCTTC
CDR3aa: CSARDSPSSEQFF

abundance: NA
j_gene: TRBJ2-1
d_gene: TRBD2
v_gene: TRBV3-1
CDR3nt: TGTGCCAGCAGAGGCCGCAGCGGGAGGGCGAATGAGCAGTTCTTC
CDR3aa: CASRGRSGRANEQFF

abundance: NA
j_gene: TRBJ2-2
d_gene: NA
v_gene: TRBV5-1
CDR3nt: TGCGCCAGCAGCTTGGATTGGGGGAACACCGGGGAGCTGTTTTTT
CDR3aa: CASSLDWGNTGELFF

abundance: few
j_gene: TRBJ2-7
d_gene: NA
v_gene: TRBV5-1
CDR3nt: TGCGCCAGCAGCTTCAGGACTGGGGCCTACGAGCAGTACTTC
CDR3aa: CASSFRTGAYEQYF

abundance: many
j_gene: TRBJ1-2
d_gene: TRBD1
v_gene: TRBV18
CDR3nt: TGTGCCAGCTCACCACAGGGGGCGAACGACTATGGCTACACCTTC
CDR3aa: CASSPQGANDYGYTF

abundance: many
j_gene: TRBJ2-1
d_gene: TRBD2
v_gene: TRBV3-1
CDR3nt: TGTGCCAGCAGCCAAGCCGGACTAGCGGCAACCTACAATGAGCAGTTCTTC
CDR3aa: CASSQAGLAATYNEQFF

abundance: NA
j_gene: TRBJ2-3
d_gene: TRBD2
v_gene: TRBV4-1
CDR3nt: TGCGCCAGCAGCCAAGAGCCTAGCGGAACCACAGATACGCAGTATTTT
CDR3aa: CASSQEPSGTTDTQYF

abundance: many
j_gene: TRBJ2-1
d_gene: TRBD2
v_gene: TRBV9
CDR3nt: TGTGCCAGCAGCAAGGGACTAGAGTCCTACAATGAGCAGTTCTTC
CDR3aa: CASSKGLESYNEQFF

abundance: NA
j_gene: TRBJ2-1
d_gene: TRBD2
v_gene: TRBV29-1
CDR3nt: TGCAGCGTTGGTCGGGGGGGACAGTTCTTC
CDR3aa: CSVGRGGQFF

abundance: few
j_gene: TRBJ2-1
d_gene: NA
v_gene: TRBV4-1
CDR3nt: TGCGCCAGCAGCCAAGATCCCCAGGGATTGGATGAGCAGTTCTTC
CDR3aa: CASSQDPQGLDEQFF

abundance: few
j_gene: TRBJ1-1
d_gene: NA
v_gene: TRBV27
CDR3nt: TGTGCCAGCAGTTCCCAGGGATGGAACACTGAAGCTTTCTTT
CDR3aa: CASSSQGWNTEAFF

abundance: NA
j_gene: TRBJ2-5
d_gene: TRBD2
v_gene: TRBV3-1
CDR3nt: TGTGCCAGCAGCCAGTCTAGCGGGAGCTTTGGAGAGACCCAGTACTTC
CDR3aa: CASSQSSGSFGETQYF

abundance: few
j_gene: TRBJ2-1
d_gene: TRBD2
v_gene: TRBV27
CDR3nt: TGTGCCACCTTAGCGGGAGGGCCCGATGAGCAGTTCTTC
CDR3aa: CATLAGGPDEQFF

abundance: few
j_gene: TRBJ2-1
d_gene: NA
v_gene: TRBV7-2
CDR3nt: TGTGCCAGCAGCTTAACCCTGAGGTCCTACAATGAGCAGTTCTTC
CDR3aa: CASSLTLRSYNEQFF

abundance: many
j_gene: TRBJ1-5
d_gene: TRBD1
v_gene: TRBV20-1
CDR3nt: TGCAGTGCTAGCCGGGACAGATATCAGCCCCAGCATTTT
CDR3aa: CSASRDRYQPQHF